This TCR beta chain was found in a study of shared clonotypes between healthy human individuals (dated by TCRdb to 2020 to 2021). Study-wide context: A couple of women and three men aged 18 to 49 years were included in the cohort. For each donor, CD4 naive and CD4 memory were each run on three plates, CD8 naive on two plates, and CD8 memory on one plate. Blood TCR repertoires of roughly five healthy adults were deeply sequenced to estimate repertoire size and the extent of clonotype sharing between individuals. To increase sequencing depth and limit assay-specific biases, TCR repertoire library preparation and sequencing were carried out by different laboratories using diverse techniques. Each donor's leukapheresis produced roughly between about 0.8 and 10 billion PBMCs.

The donors were healthy, HIV-negative adults who had no recently reported acute infections or vaccinations. Every donor was a Caucasian adult residing in Nashville, Tennessee, USA. Magnetic negative selection was used to enrich CD4+ T cells, after which naive cells were positively selected on CD45RA and the negative fraction became the memory subset. Blood was obtained by leukapheresis, after which PBMCs were separated by Ficoll-Histopaque density gradient centrifugation and cryopreserved in liquid nitrogen vapor phase. Analytical flow cytometry was used to check the purity and quantity of each magnetically sorted T cell population. From each sorted fraction, genomic DNA was isolated and quantified by UV absorbance on a Nanodrop 2000c. Using the deep immunoSEQ assay, multiplex PCR amplified TCR CDR3 regions from genomic DNA. Extracted genomic DNA from each cell subset was spread evenly across all wells of several immunoSEQ 96-well plates, with each plate serving as a replicate. For sorted subsets, 200 to 250 ng genomic DNA, equal to approximately 30,000 T cell genomes, was loaded into each replicate PCR. Purified libraries were quantified with a Qubit 3.0 fluorometer, sized on a Bioanalyzer 2100, and re-quantified with the KAPA Library Quantification kit. Every immunoSEQ 96-well plate was sequenced on a dedicated single-read 150-cycle Illumina NextSeq 550 flow cell. In the paper's pipeline: Because the immunoSEQ output included only junctional sequences and no quality scores, the filtering could not be the same as the filtering used for full-length reads. Sequences were annotated with PyIR, a Python wrapper for IgBLAST v1.9, using IMGT germline references to assign V/J genes and CDR3. Reads were removed for weak V/J assignments (E-value above 1e-6), missing CDR3, stop codons, out-of-frame junctions, or ambiguous translated residues. V3J clonotypes were defined as sequences sharing the same inferred V gene, J gene, and CDR3 amino acid sequence. Percentage overlap between repertoires was calculated by dividing the number of shared unique clonotypes by the size of the smaller repertoire. Repertoire richness was assessed with RTK rarefaction, the Chao1 estimator, and Recon v2.1 estimates of unobserved clonotypes. OLGA was used to compute generation probabilities for all TCRbeta clonotypes that the gDNA method yielded from a handful of donors. Held by TCRdb, this immuneACCESS table contains in-frame sequences only and omits some clones. Under half of the omission traces to an unresolved V gene where checked; the cause of the rest is unknown. V, J and clone size were drawn from that table, and D and trimming were deduced from the DNA. This sample lists roughly 2.5 million clones; roughly nine tenths were detected once. Jointly, the top ten make up roughly 0.14% of the sample.

As for this clone: Which antigen it targets is not known. Base qualities are missing; no much larger clone stands one base away.

Broad study findings and their caveats: Rarefaction of sorted-subset datasets indicated incomplete sequencing despite the large sequencing depth. Sampling was limited to blood, and TCR repertoires in tissue likely differ from TCR repertoires in blood. Naive subsets generally had larger estimated clonotype richness than memory subsets did. Across a few donors, approximately 4.9% of naive CD4, roughly 3.5% of naive CD8, 2% to 2.5% of memory CD4, and 0.4% of memory CD8 clonotypes were shared. Because the study included a small number of donors, the genetic and exposure-history diversity represented was limited. Compared with non-shared clonotypes, clonotypes shared by all four sorted-subset donors had higher generation probabilities. Based on pairwise subsampling, the degree of clonotype sharing among donors was expected to be affected by sequencing depth.

The CDR3 goes from the cysteine to the phenylalanine over 14 residues. The entry retains the CDR3 DNA only, 42 bases that are in frame from base 1. CDR1 SGDLS and CDR2 YYNGEE were looked up in the germline V gene. The germline V and J ends show losses of 3 bases and 1 base respectively, and no gene match explains 4 bases of the junction. The sequence derives from a man aged 18 to 35 in good health. The chain joins TRBV9 to TRBJ2-7; 7 central nucleotides agree with TRBD2. Sequencing was performed on naive CD4+ T cells sorted from blood. The meaning of the sample's cell subset or site label: CD45RA+ positively selected. CDR3 region: CASSGLAESYEQYF. The sequence in DNA is TGTGCCAGCAGCGGTCTAGCGGAGTCCTACGAGCAGTACTTC.